What follows is one TCR beta chain and its context. Antigen: not known. V was shortened by 2 bases and J by 3 bases, with 14 bases between the two germline ends. The CDR3 sequence is 15 residues long. Germline V lookup: CDR1 LNHDA, CDR2 SQIVND (reference sequence). This entry is derived from a study of cytomegalovirus exposure and HLA in healthy donors. Study context: Among around 400 genotyped donors, approximately 80% fell in the Caucasian-associated ancestry cluster. General study findings and limits: According to the study, around 160 TCR beta chains were cytomegalovirus-associated. Among TCR sequences, most were rare, though some public TCRs appeared in many donors. Association with HLA alleles at 0.05 false discovery rate was found for 15,000 to 20,000 TCR beta sequences in a later analysis.

Amplification used 60 Vbeta primers and 13 Jbeta primers. TCRdb's table, derived via immunoSEQ multiplex PCR, lists solely in-frame clones and lacks some. The sample consists of roughly 100,000 clones, approximately 82% of them appearing once. The TCR originated in a man in his forties in good health and CMV-seronegative. Material for sequencing was PBMCs. This chain links TRBV19 with TRBJ2-7, with D possibly being TRBD1 (6 bases). The CDR3 sequence: CASSIQGQVIYEQYF. Written as DNA, the CDR3 is TGTGCCAGTAGTATACAGGGGCAGGTCATCTACGAGCAGTACTTC.